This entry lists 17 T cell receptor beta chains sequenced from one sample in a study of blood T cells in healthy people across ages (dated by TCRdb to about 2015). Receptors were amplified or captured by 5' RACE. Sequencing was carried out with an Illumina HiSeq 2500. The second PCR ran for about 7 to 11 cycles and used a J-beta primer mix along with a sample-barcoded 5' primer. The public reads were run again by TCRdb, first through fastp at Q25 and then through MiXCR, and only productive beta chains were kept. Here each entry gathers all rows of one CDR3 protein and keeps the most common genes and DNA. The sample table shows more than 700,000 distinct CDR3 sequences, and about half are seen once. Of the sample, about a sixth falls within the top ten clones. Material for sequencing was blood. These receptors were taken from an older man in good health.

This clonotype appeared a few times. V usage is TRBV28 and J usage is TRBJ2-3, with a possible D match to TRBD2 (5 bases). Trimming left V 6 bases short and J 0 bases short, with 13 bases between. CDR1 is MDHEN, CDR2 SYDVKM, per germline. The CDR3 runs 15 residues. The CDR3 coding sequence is TGTGCCAGCAGGGCCAGCGGAGAGAGCACAGATACGCAGTATTTT. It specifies CASRASGESTDTQYF.

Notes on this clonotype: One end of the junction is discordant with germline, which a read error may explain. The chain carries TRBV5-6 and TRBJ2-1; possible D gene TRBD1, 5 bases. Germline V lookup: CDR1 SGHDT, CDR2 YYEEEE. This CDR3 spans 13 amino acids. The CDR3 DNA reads TGTGCCAGCAGACAGGATATCTACAATGGGCAGTTCTTC. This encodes CASRQDIYNGQFF.

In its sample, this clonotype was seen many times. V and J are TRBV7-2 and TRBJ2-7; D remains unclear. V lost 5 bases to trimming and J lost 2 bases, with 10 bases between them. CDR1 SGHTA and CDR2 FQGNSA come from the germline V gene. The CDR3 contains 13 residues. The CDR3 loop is CASSPVAAYEQYF. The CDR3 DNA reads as TGTGCCAGCAGCCCCGTGGCCGCCTACGAGCAGTACTTC.

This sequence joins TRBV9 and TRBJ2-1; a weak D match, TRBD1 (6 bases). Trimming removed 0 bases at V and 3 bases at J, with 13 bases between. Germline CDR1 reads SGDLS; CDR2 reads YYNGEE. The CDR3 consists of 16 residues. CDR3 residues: CASSVEEQGFYNEQFF. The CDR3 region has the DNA TGTGCCAGCAGCGTAGAGGAACAGGGATTCTACAATGAGCAGTTCTTC.

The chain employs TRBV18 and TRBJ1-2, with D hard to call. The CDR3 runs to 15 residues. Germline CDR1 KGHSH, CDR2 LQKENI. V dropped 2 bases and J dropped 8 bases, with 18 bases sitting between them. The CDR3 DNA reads TGTGCCAGCTCACCAGCGCCGGGCAGGACGGGCGGCTACACCTTC. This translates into CASSPAPGRTGGYTF.

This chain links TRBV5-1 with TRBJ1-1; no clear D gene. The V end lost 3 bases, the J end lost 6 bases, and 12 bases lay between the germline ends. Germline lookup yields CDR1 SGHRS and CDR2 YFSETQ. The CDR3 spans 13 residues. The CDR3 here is CASSSTIEAEAFF. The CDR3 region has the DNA TGCGCCAGCAGCTCCACTATCGAGGCTGAAGCTTTCTTT.

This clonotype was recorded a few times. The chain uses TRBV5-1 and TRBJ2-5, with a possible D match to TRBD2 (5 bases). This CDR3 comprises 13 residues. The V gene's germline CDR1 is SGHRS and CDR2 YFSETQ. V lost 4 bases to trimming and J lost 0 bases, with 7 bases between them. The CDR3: CASSPGNQETQYF. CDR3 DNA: TGCGCCAGCAGCCCGGGGAACCAAGAGACCCAGTACTTC.

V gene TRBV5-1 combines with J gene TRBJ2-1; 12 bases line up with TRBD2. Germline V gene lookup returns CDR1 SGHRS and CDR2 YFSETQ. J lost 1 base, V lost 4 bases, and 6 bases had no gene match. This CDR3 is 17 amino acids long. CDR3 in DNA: TGCGCCAGCAGCCCTGGACTAGCGGGATGGTCCTACAATGAGCAGTTCTTC. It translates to CASSPGLAGWSYNEQFF.

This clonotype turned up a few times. The CDR3 here is CSARGPSTDQPQHF. The CDR3 DNA reads as TGCAGTGCTAGGGGGCCTTCGACAGATCAGCCCCAGCATTTT. This chain connects TRBV20-1 to TRBJ1-5; perhaps TRBD1 as D (5 bases). Trimming removed 3 bases at V and 5 bases at J, with 14 bases between. Per the germline V gene, CDR1 is DFQATT and CDR2 is SNEGSKA (reference sequence). The CDR3 runs 14 residues.

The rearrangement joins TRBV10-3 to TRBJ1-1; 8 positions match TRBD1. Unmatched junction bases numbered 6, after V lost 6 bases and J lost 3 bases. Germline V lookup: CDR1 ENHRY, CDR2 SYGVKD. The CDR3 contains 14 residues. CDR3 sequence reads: CAIRDGQGYTEAFF. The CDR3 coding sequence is TGTGCCATCAGGGACGGACAGGGTTACACTGAAGCTTTCTTT.

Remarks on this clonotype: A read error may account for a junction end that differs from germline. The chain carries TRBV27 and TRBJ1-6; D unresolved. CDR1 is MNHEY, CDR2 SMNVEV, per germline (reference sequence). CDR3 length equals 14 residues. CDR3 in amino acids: CASSLGRRNSPPHF. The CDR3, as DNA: TGTGCCAGCAGTCTTGGCAGGCGGAATTCACCCCCCCACTTT.

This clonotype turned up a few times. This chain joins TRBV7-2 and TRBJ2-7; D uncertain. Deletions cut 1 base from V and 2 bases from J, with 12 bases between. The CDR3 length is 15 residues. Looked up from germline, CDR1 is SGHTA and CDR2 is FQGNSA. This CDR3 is CASSLGGRQTYEQYF. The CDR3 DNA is TGTGCCAGCAGCTTAGGTGGCAGACAAACCTACGAGCAGTACTTC.

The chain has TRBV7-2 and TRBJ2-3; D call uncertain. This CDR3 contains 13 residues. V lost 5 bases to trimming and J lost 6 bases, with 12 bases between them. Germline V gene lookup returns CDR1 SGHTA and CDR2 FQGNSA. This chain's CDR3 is CASSVGWRDTQYF. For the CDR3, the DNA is TGTGCCAGCAGCGTAGGCTGGCGGGATACGCAGTATTTT.

DNA of the CDR3: TGTGCCAGCAGTCGATGGACTAGCGGGGGGACGGATGAGCAGTACTTC. It encodes CASSRWTSGGTDEQYF. The V gene is TRBV6-6, the J gene TRBJ2-5; the match to TRBD2 covers 14 bases. Germline values: CDR1 MNHNY, CDR2 SVGAGI (reference sequence). This CDR3 is built from 16 residues. Unmatched junction bases numbered 13, after V lost 5 bases and J lost 11 bases.

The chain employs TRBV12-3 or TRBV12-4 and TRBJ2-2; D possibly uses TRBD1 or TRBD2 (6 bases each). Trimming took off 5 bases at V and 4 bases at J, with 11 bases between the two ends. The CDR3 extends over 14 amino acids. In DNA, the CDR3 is TGTGCCAGCAGTGTTGGGGGGCGCACCGGGGAGCTGTTTTTT. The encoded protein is CASSVGGRTGELFF.

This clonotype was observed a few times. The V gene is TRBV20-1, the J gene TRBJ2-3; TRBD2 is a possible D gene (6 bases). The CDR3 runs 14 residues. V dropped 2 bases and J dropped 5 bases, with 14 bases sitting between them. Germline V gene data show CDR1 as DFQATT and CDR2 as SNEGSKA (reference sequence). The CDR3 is CSARPPVGGDTQYF. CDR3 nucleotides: TGCAGTGCTAGACCCCCGGTGGGGGGAGATACGCAGTATTTT.

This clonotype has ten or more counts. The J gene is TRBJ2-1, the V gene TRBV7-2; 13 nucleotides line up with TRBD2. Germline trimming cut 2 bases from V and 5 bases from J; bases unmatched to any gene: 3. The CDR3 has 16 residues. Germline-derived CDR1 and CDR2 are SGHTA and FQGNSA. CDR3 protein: CASSLTSGRVNNEQFF. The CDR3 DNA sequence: TGTGCCAGCAGCTTAACTAGCGGGAGGGTAAACAATGAGCAGTTCTTC.